This TCR beta chain was profiled in a study of cytomegalovirus exposure and HLA in healthy donors. This clone has just a few counts. Primers for the PCR totalled 60 Vbeta and 13 Jbeta. Assay: immunoSEQ multiplex PCR; the TCRdb copy retains only in-frame clones and omits some. Here the sample spans about 150,000 clones, roughly 63% being singletons. The CDR3 is 15 amino acids. The V gene's germline CDR1 is SGHVS and CDR2 FQNEAQ. The trim removed 1 base at V and 6 bases at J, leaving 3 bases unmatched. This chain uses TRBV7-8 with TRBJ2-1; 10 bases line up with TRBD2. The sequenced material came from PBMCs. This sequence originates from an older woman in good health and CMV-seropositive. CDR3 nucleotides: TGTGCCAGCAGCTTAGTAGCGGGAGGATTCAATGAGCAGTTCTTC. Encoded protein: CASSLVAGGFNEQFF.